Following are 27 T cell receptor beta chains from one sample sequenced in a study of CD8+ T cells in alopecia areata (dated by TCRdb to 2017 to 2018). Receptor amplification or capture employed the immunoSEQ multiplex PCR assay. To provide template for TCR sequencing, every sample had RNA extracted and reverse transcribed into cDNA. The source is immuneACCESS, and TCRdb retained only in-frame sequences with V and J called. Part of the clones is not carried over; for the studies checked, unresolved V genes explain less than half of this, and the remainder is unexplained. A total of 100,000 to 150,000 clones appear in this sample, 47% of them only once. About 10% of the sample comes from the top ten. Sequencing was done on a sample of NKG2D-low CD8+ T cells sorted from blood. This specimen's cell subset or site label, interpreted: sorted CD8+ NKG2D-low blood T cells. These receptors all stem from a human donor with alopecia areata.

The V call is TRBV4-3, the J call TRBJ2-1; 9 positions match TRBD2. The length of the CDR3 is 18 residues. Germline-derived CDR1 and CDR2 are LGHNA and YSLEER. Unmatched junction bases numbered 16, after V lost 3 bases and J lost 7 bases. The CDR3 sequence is CASSQDMRLAESGNEQFF. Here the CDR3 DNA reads TGCGCCAGCAGCCAGGATATGCGACTAGCGGAGTCGGGGAATGAGCAGTTCTTC.

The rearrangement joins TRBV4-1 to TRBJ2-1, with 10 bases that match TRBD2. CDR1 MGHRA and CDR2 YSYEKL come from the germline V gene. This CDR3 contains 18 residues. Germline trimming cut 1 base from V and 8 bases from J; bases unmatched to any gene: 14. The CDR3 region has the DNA TGCGCCAGCAGCCAAGTTACCCTCAGCGGGGGGGGCGGCGATGAGCAGTTCTTC. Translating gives CASSQVTLSGGGGDEQFF.

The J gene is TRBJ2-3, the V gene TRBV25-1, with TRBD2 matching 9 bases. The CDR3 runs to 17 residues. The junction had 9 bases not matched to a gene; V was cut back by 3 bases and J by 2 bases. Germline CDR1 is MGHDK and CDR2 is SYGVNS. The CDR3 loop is CASSEEEIAGDTDTQYF. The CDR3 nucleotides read TGTGCCAGCAGTGAGGAGGAGATAGCGGGGGACACAGATACGCAGTATTTT. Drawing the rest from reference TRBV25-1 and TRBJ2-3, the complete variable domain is EADIYQTPRYLVIGTGKKITLECSQTMGHDKMYWYQQDPGMELHLIHYSYGVNSTEKGDLSSESTVSRIRTEHFPLTLESARPSHTSQYLCASSEEEIAGDTDTQYFGPGTRLTVL.

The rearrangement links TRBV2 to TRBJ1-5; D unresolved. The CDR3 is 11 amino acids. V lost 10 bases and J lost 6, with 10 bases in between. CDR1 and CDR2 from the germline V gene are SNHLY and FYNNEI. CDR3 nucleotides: TGTGCCACAGGTCCTGGTCAGCCCCAGCATTTT. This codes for CATGPGQPQHF.

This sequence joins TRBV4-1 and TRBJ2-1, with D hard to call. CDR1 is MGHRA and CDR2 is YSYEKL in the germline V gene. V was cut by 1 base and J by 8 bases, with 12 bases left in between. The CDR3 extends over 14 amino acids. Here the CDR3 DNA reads TGCGCCAGCAGCCAAGTGTCAAGTTACCATGAGCAGTTCTTC. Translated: CASSQVSSYHEQFF.

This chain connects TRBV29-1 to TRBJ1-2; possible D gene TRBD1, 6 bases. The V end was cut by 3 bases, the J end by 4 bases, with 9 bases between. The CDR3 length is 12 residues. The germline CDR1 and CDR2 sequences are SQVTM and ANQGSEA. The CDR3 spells CSVDDRLYGYTF. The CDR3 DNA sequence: TGCAGCGTTGACGACAGGCTCTATGGCTACACCTTC.

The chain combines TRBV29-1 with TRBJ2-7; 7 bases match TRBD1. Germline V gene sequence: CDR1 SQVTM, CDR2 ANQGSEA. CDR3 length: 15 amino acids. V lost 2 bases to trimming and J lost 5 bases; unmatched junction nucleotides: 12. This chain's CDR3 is CSVEWRQGVLHEQYF. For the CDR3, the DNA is TGCAGCGTTGAATGGCGACAGGGAGTGTTACACGAGCAGTACTTC.

CDR3 sequence reads: CSVEDYRGYGYTF. CDR3 bases: TGCAGCGTTGAAGATTACAGGGGCTATGGCTACACCTTC. V and J are TRBV29-1 and TRBJ1-2; 7 bases are a match to TRBD1. CDR3 length: 13 amino acids. Germline V lookup: CDR1 SQVTM, CDR2 ANQGSEA. With 0 bases clipped from V and 4 bases from J, the junction kept 2 bases outside the gene matches. Looking up the rest from reference TRBV29-1 and TRBJ1-2 gives the full variable domain: SAVISQKPSRDICQRGTSLTIQCQVDSQVTMMFWYRQQPGQSLTLIATANQGSEATYESGFVIDKFPISRPNLTFSTLTVSNMSPEDSSIYLCSVEDYRGYGYTFGSGTRLTVV.

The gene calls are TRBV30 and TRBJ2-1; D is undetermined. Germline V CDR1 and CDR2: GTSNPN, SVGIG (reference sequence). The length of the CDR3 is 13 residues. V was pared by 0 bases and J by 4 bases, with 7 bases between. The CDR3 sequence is CAWSVNNYNEQFF. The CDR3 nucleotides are TGTGCCTGGAGTGTCAACAATTACAATGAGCAGTTCTTC.

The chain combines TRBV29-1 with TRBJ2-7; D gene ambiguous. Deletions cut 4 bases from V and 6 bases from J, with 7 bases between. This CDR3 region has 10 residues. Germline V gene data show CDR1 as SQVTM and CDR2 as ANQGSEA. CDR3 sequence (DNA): TGCAGCGTTGCCGGTGGCGAGCAGTACTTC. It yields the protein CSVAGGEQYF.

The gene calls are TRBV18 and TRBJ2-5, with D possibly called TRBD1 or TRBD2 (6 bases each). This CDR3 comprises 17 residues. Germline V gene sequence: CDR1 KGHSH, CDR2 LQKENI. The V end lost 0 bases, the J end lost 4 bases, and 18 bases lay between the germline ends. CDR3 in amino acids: CASSPPVPGAIGETQYF. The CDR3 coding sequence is TGTGCCAGCTCACCACCGGTACCGGGGGCGATCGGAGAGACCCAGTACTTC.

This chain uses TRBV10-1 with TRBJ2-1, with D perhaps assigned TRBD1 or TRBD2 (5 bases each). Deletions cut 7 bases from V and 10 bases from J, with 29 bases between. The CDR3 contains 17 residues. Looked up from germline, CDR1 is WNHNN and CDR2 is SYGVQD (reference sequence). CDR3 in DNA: TGCGCCAGCAAATTTTATACCGGGACGGCCGTCGTAAGCGAGCAGTTCTTC. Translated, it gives CASKFYTGTAVVSEQFF.

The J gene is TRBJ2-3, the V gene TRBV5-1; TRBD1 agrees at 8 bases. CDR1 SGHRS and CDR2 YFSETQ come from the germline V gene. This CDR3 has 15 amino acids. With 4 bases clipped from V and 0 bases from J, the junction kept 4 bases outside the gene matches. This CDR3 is CASSPRDRSTDTQYF. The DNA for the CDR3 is TGCGCCAGCAGCCCCCGGGACAGGAGCACAGATACGCAGTATTTT.

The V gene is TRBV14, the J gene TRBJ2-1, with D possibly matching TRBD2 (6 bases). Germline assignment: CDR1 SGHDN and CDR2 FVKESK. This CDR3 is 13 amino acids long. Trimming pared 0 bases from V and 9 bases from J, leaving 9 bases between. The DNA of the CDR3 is TGTGCCAGCAGCCAAGAGGGGGGTGGTGAGCAGTTCTTC. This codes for CASSQEGGGEQFF.

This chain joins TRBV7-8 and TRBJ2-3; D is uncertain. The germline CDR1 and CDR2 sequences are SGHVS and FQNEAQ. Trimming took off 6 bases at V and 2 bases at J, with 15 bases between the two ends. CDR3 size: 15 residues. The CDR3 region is CASSSSPTDTDTQYF. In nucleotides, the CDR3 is TGTGCCAGCAGTTCCTCTCCCACGGACACAGATACGCAGTATTTT.

Written as DNA, the CDR3 is TGTGCCAGCAGCCCAGGACGGAAGAATGAGCAGTTCTTC. This codes for CASSPGRKNEQFF. V is TRBV7-6 and J is TRBJ2-1; unclear D gene. This CDR3 comprises 13 residues. Trimming shortened V by 5 bases and J by 7 bases, and 12 bases separated the two germline ends. Looked up from germline, CDR1 is SGHVS and CDR2 is FNYEAQ.

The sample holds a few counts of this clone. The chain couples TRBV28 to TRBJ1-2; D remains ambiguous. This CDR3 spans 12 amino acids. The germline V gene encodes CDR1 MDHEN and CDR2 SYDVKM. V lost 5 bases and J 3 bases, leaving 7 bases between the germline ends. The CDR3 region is CASSGFDYGYTF. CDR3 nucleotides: TGTGCCAGCAGTGGGTTTGACTATGGCTACACCTTC.

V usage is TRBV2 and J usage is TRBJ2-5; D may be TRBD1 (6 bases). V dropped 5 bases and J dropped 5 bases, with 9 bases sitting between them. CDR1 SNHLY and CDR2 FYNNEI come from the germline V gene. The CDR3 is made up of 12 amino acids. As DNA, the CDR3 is TGTGCCAGCAGTTGGGACAAGGAGACCCAGTACTTC. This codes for CASSWDKETQYF.

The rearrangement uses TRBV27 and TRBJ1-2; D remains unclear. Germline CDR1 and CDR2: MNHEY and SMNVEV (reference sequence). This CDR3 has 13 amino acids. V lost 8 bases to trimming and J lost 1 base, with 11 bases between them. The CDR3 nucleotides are TGTGCCAGCGCGGTGGGCGGTAACTATGGCTACACCTTC. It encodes CASAVGGNYGYTF.

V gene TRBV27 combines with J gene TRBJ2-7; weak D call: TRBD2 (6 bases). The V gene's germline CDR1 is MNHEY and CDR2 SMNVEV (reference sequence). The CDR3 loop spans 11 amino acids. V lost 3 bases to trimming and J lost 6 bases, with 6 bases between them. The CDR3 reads CASSFSGEQYF. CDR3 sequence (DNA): TGTGCCAGCAGTTTTAGCGGCGAGCAGTACTTC.

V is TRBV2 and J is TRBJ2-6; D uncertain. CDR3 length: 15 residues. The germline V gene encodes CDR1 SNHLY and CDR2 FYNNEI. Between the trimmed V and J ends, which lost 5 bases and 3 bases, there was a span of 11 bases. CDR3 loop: CASSTTVSGANVLTF. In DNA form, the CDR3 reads TGTGCCAGCAGTACAACAGTGAGTGGGGCCAACGTCCTGACTTTC.

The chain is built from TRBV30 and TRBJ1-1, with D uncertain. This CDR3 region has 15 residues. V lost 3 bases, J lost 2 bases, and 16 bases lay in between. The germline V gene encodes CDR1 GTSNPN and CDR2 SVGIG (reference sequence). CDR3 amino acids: CAWRPGPLTNTEAFF. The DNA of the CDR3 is TGTGCCTGGAGGCCGGGCCCCCTCACCAACACTGAAGCTTTCTTT.

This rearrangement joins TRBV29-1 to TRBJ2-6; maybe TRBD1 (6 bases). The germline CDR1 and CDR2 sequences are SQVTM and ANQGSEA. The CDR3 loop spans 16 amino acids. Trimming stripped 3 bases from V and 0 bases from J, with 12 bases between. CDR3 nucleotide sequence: TGCAGCGTTGAGGACAGATCGAGCTCTGGGGCCAACGTCCTGACTTTC. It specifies CSVEDRSSSGANVLTF.

DNA of the CDR3: TGTGCCAGCAGTACCCGGACAGGGATGAGCACTGAAGCTTTCTTT. Amino acids: CASSTRTGMSTEAFF. This chain uses TRBV27 with TRBJ1-1; TRBD1 matches 8 bases. CDR3 length: 15 residues. J was trimmed by 4 bases and V by 5 bases; bases with no gene match: 9. CDR1 is MNHEY and CDR2 is SMNVEV in the germline V gene (reference sequence).

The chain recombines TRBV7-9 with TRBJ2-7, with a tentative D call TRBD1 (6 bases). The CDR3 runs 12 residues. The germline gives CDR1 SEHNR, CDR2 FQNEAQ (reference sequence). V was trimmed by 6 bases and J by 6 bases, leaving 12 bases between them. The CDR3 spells CASSSGVGEQYF. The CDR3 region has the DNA TGTGCCAGCAGTTCAGGGGTAGGCGAGCAGTACTTC.

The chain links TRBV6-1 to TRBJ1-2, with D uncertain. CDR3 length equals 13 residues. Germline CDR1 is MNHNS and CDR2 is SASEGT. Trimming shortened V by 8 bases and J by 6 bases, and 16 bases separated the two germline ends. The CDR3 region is CASGPTPPDGYTF. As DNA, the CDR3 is TGTGCCAGCGGACCAACACCCCCGGATGGCTACACCTTC.

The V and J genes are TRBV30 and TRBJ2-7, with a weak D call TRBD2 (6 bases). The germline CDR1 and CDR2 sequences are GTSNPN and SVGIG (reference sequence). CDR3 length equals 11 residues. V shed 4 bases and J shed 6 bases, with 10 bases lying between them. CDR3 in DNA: TGTGCCTGGACTAGGGGAGGCGAGCAGTACTTC. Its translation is CAWTRGGEQYF.